Included here is one TCR beta chain sequence, with context. Its antigen is unknown. No base-level quality is on record; no much larger clone is a single base apart. The cohort was made up of several hundred healthy bone marrow donors. At the time of sampling, every cohort member was nominally healthy, though immune exposures that went unrecorded were likely present. The donor tested CMV seronegative, placing the donor among the 300 to 450 seronegative members of the cohort. Every donor gave a peripheral blood sample, and the peripheral blood mononuclear cells from that sample were used for TCR beta sequencing. Genomic DNA extraction from the blood cell samples was performed with the Qiagen DNeasy Blood Extraction Kit. The sample belongs to a study of cytomegalovirus exposure and HLA in healthy donors (dated by TCRdb to 2015 to 2018). Some background on the complete study: According to an earlier analysis of a few hundred of the donors, about 190 million T cells yielded 117 million unique TCR beta sequences and about 300 Gb of sequence data. Approximately 310 gigabases of sequencing data and approximately 85 million unique TCR sequences were included in an early release covering roughly 600 HLA-typed donors. Among the approximately 400 genotyped donors, more than 70% belonged to the genetic ancestry cluster associated with self-reported Caucasian donors. The study was designed to test whether signatures of past pathogen exposure could be identified by cataloging public T cell receptors. The study used immunosequencing to profile the T cell repertoires of 600 to 850 subjects and linked those repertoires to cytomegalovirus serostatus. A separate validation cohort of 100 to 150 different subjects was used in addition to the approximately 640-subject first cohort. To predict cytomegalovirus infection status, the study combined high-throughput TCR immunosequencing, statistical association of individual TCRs with disease status, and machine learning. A later analysis re-examined previously published TCR beta repertoires from just over 650 donors and added high-resolution HLA genotyping to investigate patterns of TCR occurrence. Rather than using new phenotypic data, the later analysis identified candidate immune exposures from TCR beta sequences and from how often those sequences occurred across donors. An earlier analysis of roughly 600 of the donors used high-throughput TCR beta sequencing to judge whether each TCR beta V gene segment behaved as functional or pseudogenic. Donor age, sex, ethnicity and CMV serostatus were compiled together with the repertoire data. A later genetic analysis used genome-wide SNP genotypes for about 65% of the 666 donors, treating that subset as a discovery cohort. Every repertoire in the discovery cohort had been generated on one and the same sequencing platform. HLA typing covered class I and class II loci at four-digit resolution. The number of typed donors differed by locus: roughly 620-630 for A, B, C, DRB1 and DQB1; 500 to 550 for DQA1; about 600 for DPA1; and roughly 470 for DPB1. Four to six DR-DQ haplotypes were handled as single units for association and clustering, since linkage in the cohort was strong. Among about 360 genotyped donors of the cohort, an average of 235,054 unique TCR beta nucleotide sequences were sequenced per donor, 15% to 20% of them non-productive.

The junction carries 10 bases between V and J, which are trimmed by 7 bases and 6 bases respectively. CDR1 and CDR2, looked up from the germline V gene, are MDHEN and SYDVKM. Measured from the cysteine to the phenylalanine, the CDR3 is 12 residues long. Only the CDR3 part of the read is kept: 36 bases, read in frame from the first base. Libraries came from the immunoSEQ multiplex PCR assay. For the multiplex PCR, a mixture combining 60 forward primers for TCR Vbeta segments and 13 reverse primers for TCR Jbeta segments was used. A multiplex PCR assay on genomic DNA amplified the CDR3 region of rearranged TCR beta genes. Amplified TCR beta libraries were sequenced as 87-base-pair reads on the Illumina HiSeq System. Turning to the authors' computational methods: A later analysis tallied approximately 87 million unique TCR beta chains across the 666 repertoires, and about 12 million of those chains were shared by two or more donors. Raw reads were error-corrected and collapsed into unique sequences by a nearest-neighbor algorithm in which closely related sequences were merged to remove PCR and sequencing errors. V, D and J gene segments were assigned by aligning CDR3 sequences to IMGT reference sequences. Each retained sequence needed at least a six-nucleotide match to both a V gene segment and a J gene segment. A rearrangement counted as productive if the CDR3 had no stop codons and remained in frame with V and J, and every other rearrangement counted as non-productive. CDR3 was defined according to IMGT convention as the region running from the second conserved V-encoded cysteine to the conserved J-encoded phenylalanine. The earlier analysis of 500 to 750 of the donors excluded any sequence lacking an unambiguous match to a single V gene segment. An earlier analysis of a few hundred of the donors classified V segments as functional when productive rearrangements were above 56.7% and as segregating when the standard deviation between donors was above 5%. A statistical classification framework was developed to diagnose cytomegalovirus status using the catalog of TCR beta chain sequences. In a later analysis, TCR nucleotide sequences were compared against IMGT/GENE-DB human TR gene sequences so that V and J genes could be assigned. Using the TCRdist pipeline, a later analysis assigned CDR3 sequences along with most-parsimonious VDJ recombination scenarios. In a later analysis, each TCR beta chain was defined by its CDR3 amino acid sequence together with its V-gene family, and reads without a unique V-gene family were excluded. As a way to deal with suspected cross-contamination and a sequencing artifact, a later analysis dropped 450 to 700 nucleotide sequences that were highly shared and had low generation probability. In a later analysis, a clonal expansion index was calculated for each public chain from normalized within-repertoire ranks of inferred template counts. In a later analysis, generation probabilities were computed with a VDJ recombination model fitted to out-of-frame rearrangements, and the resulting probabilities were checked against IGoR. Hypergeometric tests were used in a later analysis to score TCR-TCR, TCR-HLA and TCR-CMV co-occurrence, with a repertoire-size bias correction applied to the TCR pairs. A later analysis estimated false discovery rates by permuting HLA or CMV assignments 20 times. In a later analysis, co-occurring TCRs were grouped using DBSCAN, with TCRdist sequence similarity added in when clustering inside HLA-allele-positive subsets. Repertoires with fewer than 30,000 or more than 120,000 public chains were left out of co-occurrence clustering, as were about five repertoires with anomalous nucleotide sharing. TCRdb provides this immuneACCESS table in a form limited to in-frame rearrangements. Some clones are lacking; in checked studies, under half of them reflect an unresolved V gene, and why the rest are absent is not known. V, J and clone size were drawn from that table, and D and trimming were deduced from the DNA. Present in this sample are 250,000 to 350,000 clones, about 75% of which were seen just once. The ten largest clones represent 2% to 2.5% of the sample.

What the authors observed across the whole study: The earlier analysis of around 600 of the donors excluded about 16 rarely observed V segments, including chromosome 9 orphons, because counts were too low. The sequencing pipeline was judged likely to have produced a cluster of highly shared sequence variants as a technical artifact. A further reported finding was that TCR beta sequences accurately predicted the HLA-A and HLA-B alleles for most subjects in the first cohort. Most TCR sequences were seen in very few donors, while some public TCRs were found in many individuals. Most CMV-associated TCR beta chains appeared to be HLA-restricted in a later analysis, and the HLA associations seemed to be driven largely by CMV exposure. Specific HLA alleles were associated with around 18,000 TCR beta sequences at a false discovery rate of 0.05 in a later analysis. V-gene and J-gene trimming of TCR beta chains was associated with a missense DCLRE1C variant in a later genetic analysis, and the association was replicated in an independent cohort. Linkage disequilibrium might explain the correlated functional status among segregating V segments, but an unknown experimental factor could not be ruled out. In a later analysis, HLA-associated TCR beta chains were found to be more clonally expanded and to have lower generation probabilities than equally common non-associated chains. The cohort was sequenced for TCR beta chains only, and without alpha or paired-chain data the features that could be detected were limited. Some IMGT-functional V segments, including TRBV6-2 and TRBV6-3, could not be distinguished by the 87-base-pair reads and were therefore excluded. The classifier was reported to diagnose cytomegalovirus status with high specificity and sensitivity in both the original cohort and the validation cohort. Because HLA typing was missing for some donors at each locus, association tests included only the typed subset. A total of 150 or so TCR beta chains were listed by the study as associated with cytomegalovirus. Immune exposure information for the cohort was limited to CMV serostatus. When HLA alleles, especially DR and DQ, strongly co-occurred, TCR associations were difficult to assign to individual alleles. According to a later genetic analysis, donors in an Asian-associated ancestry cluster had fewer N-insertions in productive TCRs than the roughly 660-donor mean. In an earlier analysis of some 540 of the donors, most TCR beta V segments appeared in productive rearrangements about 87% or about 30% of the time, broadly matching IMGT annotations. It was suggested by the authors that the approach could potentially be generalized to other disease states and immunological phenotypes. Roughly uniform sequencing depth across donors was assumed in presence/absence analyses, although this assumption may not hold. In vitro tests confirmed that three of the cytomegalovirus-associated TCR beta chains recognize cytomegalovirus antigens. In a later analysis, TCR association rates were found to vary across HLA loci, with the most associated TCRs seen for DRB1 alleles and the fewest for HLA-C alleles. According to a later analysis, parvovirus B19, influenza, CMV and Epstein-Barr virus appeared linked to several top co-occurrence clusters.

This TCR came from a female donor in good health and CMV-seronegative. The sequenced material came from PBMCs. This sequence uses TRBV28 and TRBJ2-1, with the D gene not confidently named. The sequenced DNA: TGTGCCAGCAATGCCATGCGCAATGAGCAGTTCTTC. It translates to CASNAMRNEQFF.